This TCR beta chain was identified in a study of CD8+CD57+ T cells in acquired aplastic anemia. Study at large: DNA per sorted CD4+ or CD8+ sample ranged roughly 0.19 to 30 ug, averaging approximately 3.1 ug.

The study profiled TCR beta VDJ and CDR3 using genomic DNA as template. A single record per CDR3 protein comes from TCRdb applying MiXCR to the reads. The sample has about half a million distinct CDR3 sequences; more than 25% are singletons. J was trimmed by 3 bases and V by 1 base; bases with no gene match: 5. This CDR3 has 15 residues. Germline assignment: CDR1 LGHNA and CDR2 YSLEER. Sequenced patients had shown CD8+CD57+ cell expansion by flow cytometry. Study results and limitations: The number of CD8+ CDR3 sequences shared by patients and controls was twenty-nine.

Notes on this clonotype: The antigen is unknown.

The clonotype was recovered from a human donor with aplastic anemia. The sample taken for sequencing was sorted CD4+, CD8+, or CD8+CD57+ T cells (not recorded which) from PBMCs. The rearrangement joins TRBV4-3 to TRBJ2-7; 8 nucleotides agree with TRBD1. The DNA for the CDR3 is TGCGCCAGCAGCCAAGTCTCACAGGGGGGCTACGAGCAGTACTTC. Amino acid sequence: CASSQVSQGGYEQYF.